The clone carrying this T cell receptor (beta chain) was seen once. This sample is drawn from a study of control samples from healthy donors and cancer patients. Here immunoSEQ multiplex PCR was the method, and the copy in TCRdb shows in-frame clones only, minus some. The sample records around 90,000 clones, over 65% being singletons. Trimming shortened V by 6 bases and J by 2 bases, and 13 bases separated the two germline ends. The CDR3 is made up of 15 amino acids. Germline lookup yields CDR1 MGHRA and CDR2 YSYEKL. Material: blood. This receptor was obtained from a woman aged 40 to 50 in good health. The rearrangement uses TRBV4-1 and TRBJ1-4; possibly TRBD1 for D (5 bases). The CDR3 spells CASRSGGMTNEKLFF. CDR3 in DNA: TGCGCCAGCAGGTCGGGGGGTATGACTAATGAAAAACTGTTTTTT.